This paragraph reports one T cell receptor (beta chain). Profiling relied on immunoSEQ multiplex PCR, and the TCRdb table lists in-frame clones only, not all of them. The sample yields 25,000 to 35,000 clones, approximately 79% seen once. This record comes from a study of control samples from healthy donors and cancer patients. The TCR was taken from a man between 60 and 75 years old with head and neck cancer. Sequencing was done on a sample of PBMCs.

As DNA, the CDR3 is TGCGCCAGCAGCCAAGATCCCACGGGGGATACGCAGTATTTT. Its protein is CASSQDPTGDTQYF. This chain uses TRBV4-3 with TRBJ2-3; maybe TRBD2 (5 bases). CDR3 size: 14 residues. V was pared by 0 bases and J by 6 bases, with 10 bases between. CDR1 and CDR2 from the germline V gene are LGHNA and YSLEER.